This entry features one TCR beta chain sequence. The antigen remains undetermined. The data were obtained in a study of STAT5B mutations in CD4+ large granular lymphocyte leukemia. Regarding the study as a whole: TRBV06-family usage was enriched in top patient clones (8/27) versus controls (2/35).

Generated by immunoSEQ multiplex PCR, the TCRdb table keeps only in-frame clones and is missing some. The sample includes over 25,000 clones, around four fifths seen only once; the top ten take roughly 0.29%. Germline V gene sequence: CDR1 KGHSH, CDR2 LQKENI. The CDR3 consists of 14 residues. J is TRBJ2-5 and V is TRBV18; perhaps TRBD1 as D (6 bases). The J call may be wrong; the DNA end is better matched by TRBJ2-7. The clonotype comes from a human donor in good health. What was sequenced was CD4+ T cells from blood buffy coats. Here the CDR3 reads CASSPTGRGDEQYF. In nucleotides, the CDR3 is TGTGCCAGCTCACCCACAGGGCGCGGTGACGAGCAGTACTTC.